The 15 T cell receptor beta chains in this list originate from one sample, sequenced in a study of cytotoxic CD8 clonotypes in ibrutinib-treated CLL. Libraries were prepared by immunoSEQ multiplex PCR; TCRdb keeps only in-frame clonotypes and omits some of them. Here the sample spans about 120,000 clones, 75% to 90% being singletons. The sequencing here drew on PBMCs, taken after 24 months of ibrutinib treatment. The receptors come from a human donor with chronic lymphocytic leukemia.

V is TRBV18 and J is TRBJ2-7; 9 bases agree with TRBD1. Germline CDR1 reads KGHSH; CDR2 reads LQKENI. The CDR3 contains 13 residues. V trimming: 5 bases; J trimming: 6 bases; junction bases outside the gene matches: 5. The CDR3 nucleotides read TGTGCCAGCTCAGTGGGACAGGGAAGCGAGCAGTACTTC. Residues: CASSVGQGSEQYF. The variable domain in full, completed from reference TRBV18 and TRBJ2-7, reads NAGVMQNPRHLVRRRGQEARLRCSPMKGHSHVYWYRQLPEEGLKFMVYLQKENIIDESGMPKERFSAEFPKEGPSILRIQQVVRGDSAAYFCASSVGQGSEQYFGPGTRLTVT.

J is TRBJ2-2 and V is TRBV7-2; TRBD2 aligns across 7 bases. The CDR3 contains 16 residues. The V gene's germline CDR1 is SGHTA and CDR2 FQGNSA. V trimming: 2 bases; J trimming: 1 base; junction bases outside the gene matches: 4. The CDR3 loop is CASSLSGEKNTGELFF. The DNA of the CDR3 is TGTGCCAGCAGCTTAAGCGGGGAGAAGAACACCGGGGAGCTGTTTTTT.

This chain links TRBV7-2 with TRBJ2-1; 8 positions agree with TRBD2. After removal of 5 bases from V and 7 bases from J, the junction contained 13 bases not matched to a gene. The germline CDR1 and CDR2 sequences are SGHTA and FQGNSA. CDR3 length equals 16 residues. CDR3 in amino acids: CASSPGREVLRNEQFF. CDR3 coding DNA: TGTGCCAGCAGCCCAGGGCGGGAGGTACTCAGGAATGAGCAGTTCTTC.

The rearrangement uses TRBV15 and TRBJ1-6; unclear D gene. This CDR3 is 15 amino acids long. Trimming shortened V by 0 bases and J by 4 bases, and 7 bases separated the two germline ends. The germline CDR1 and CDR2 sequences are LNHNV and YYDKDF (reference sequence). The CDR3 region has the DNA TGTGCCACCAGCAGAGATTCTTCGTATAATTCACCCCTCCACTTT. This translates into CATSRDSSYNSPLHF.

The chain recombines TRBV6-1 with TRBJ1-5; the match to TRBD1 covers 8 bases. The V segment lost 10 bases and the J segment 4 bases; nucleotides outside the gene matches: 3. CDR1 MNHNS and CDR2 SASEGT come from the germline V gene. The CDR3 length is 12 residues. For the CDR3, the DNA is TGTGCCACACAGGGGGGGAATCAGCCCCAGCATTTT. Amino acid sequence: CATQGGNQPQHF.

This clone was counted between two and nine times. The CDR3 protein is CAWGGPRYTF. The CDR3 DNA sequence: TGTGCCTGGGGGGGTCCGCGCTACACCTTC. V gene TRBV30 combines with J gene TRBJ1-2; D is possibly TRBD1 (5 bases). The CDR3 is 10 residues long. V dropped 5 bases and J dropped 9 bases, with 10 bases sitting between them. Germline assignment: CDR1 GTSNPN and CDR2 SVGIG (reference sequence).

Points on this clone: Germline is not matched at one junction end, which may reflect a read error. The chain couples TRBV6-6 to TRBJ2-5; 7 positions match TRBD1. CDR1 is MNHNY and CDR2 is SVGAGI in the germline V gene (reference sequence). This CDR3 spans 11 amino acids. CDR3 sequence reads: CASIHRGTENF. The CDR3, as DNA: TGTGCCAGCATCCACCGAGGGACAGAGAACTTC.

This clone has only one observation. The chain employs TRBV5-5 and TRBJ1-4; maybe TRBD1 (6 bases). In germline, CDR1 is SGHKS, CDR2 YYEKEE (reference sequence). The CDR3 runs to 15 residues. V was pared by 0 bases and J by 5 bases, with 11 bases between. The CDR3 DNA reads TGTGCCAGCAGCTTGGTACAGGGCCAAAATGAAAAACTGTTTTTT. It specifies CASSLVQGQNEKLFF. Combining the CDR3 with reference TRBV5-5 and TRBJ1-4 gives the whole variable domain DAGVTQSPTHLIKTRGQQVTLRCSPISGHKSVSWYQQVLGQGPQFIFQYYEKEERGRGNFPDRFSARQFPNYSSELNVNALLLGDSALYLCASSLVQGQNEKLFFGSGTQLSVL.

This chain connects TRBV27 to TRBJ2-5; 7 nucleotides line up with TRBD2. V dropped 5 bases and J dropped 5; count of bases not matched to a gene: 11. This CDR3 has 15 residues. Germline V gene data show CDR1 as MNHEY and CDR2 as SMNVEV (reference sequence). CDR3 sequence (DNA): TGTGCCAGCAGTCCCGGGGGAGGGCGGGGGGAGACCCAGTACTTC. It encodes CASSPGGGRGETQYF.

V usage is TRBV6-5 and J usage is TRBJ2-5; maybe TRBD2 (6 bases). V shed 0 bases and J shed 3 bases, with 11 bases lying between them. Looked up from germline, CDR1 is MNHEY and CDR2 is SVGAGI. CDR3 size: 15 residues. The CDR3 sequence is CASSYSTAGKETQYF. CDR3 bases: TGTGCCAGCAGTTACTCGACCGCGGGAAAAGAGACCCAGTACTTC.

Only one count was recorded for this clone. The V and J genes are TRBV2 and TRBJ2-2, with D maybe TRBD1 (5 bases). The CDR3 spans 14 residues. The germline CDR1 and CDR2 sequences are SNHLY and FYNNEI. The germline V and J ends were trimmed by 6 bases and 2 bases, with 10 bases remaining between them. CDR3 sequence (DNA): TGTGCCAGCAGGGTCAGGGTTAACACCGGGGAGCTGTTTTTT. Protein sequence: CASRVRVNTGELFF.

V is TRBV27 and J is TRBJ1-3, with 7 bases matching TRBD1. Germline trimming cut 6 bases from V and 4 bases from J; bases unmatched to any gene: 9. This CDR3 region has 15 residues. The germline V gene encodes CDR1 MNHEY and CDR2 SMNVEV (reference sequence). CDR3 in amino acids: CASSRTGVGGNTIYF. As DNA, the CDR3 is TGTGCCAGCAGCCGAACAGGGGTCGGGGGAAACACCATATATTTT.

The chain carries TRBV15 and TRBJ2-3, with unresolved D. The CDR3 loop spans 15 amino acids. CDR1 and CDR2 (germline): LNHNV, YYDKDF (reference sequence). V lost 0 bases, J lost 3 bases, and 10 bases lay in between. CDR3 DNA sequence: TGTGCCACCAGCAGAGACGGATCGGGTACAGATACGCAGTATTTT. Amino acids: CATSRDGSGTDTQYF.

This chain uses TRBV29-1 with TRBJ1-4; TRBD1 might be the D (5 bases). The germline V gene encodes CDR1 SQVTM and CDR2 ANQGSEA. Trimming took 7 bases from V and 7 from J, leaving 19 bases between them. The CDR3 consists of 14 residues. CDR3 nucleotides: TGCAGCGCGGGGCTTAATAGGGGTACTGAAAAACTGTTTTTT. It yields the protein CSAGLNRGTEKLFF.

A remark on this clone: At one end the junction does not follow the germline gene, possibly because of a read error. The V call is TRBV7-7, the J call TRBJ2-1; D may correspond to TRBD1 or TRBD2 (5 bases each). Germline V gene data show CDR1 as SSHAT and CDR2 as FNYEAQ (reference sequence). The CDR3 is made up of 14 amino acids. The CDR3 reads CASSLGTRGDEQFF. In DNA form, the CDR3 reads TGTGCTAGCAGCTTAGGGACGAGAGGGGATGAGCAGTTCTTC.